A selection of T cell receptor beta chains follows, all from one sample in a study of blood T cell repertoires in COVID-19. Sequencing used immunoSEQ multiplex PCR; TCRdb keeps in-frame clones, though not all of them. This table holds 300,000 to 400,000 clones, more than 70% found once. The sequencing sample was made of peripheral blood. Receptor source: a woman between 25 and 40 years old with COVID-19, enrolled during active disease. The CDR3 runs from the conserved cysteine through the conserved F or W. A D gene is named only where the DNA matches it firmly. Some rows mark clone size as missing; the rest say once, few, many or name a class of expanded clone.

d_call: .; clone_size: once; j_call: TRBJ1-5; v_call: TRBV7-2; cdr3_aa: CASRPAGTMGQPQHF; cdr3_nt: TGTGCCAGCAGGCCAGCAGGGACAATGGGTCAGCCCCAGCATTTT
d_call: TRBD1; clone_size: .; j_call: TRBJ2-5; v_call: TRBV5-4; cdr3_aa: CASSLGGQGGFMYF; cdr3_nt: TGTGCCAGCAGCTTGGGCGGACAGGGGGGCTTCATGTACTTC
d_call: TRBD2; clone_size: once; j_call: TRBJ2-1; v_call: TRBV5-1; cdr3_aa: CASSSGTTSYNEQFF; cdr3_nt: TGCGCCAGCAGCTCCGGGACTACCTCCTACAATGAGCAGTTCTTC
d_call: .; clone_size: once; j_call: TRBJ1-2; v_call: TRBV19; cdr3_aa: CASSIGAAGSTNYGYTF; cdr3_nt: TGTGCCAGTAGTATAGGGGCTGCAGGTTCTACCAATTATGGCTACACCTTC
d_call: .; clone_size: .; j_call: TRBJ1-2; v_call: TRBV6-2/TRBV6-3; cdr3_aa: CASSSAAEGSTF; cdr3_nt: TGTGCCAGCAGTTCCGCCGCGGAGGGGTCCACCTTC
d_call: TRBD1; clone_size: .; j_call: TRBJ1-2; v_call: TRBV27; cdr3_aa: CASSLVRGRNYGYTF; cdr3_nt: TGTGCCAGCAGTTTAGTCAGGGGGCGAAACTATGGCTACACCTTC
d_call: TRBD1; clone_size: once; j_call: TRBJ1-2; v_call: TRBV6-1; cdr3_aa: CATTWDRARDGYTF; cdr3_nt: TGTGCCACCACGTGGGACAGGGCCCGCGACGGCTACACCTTC
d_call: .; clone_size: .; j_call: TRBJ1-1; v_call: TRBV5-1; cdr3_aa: CASSLVEENTEAFF; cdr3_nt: TGCGCCAGCAGCTTGGTTGAGGAGAACACTGAAGCTTTCTTT
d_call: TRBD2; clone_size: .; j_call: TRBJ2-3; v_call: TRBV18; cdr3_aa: CASSPRGPTSGPTDTQYF; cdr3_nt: TGTGCCAGCTCACCACGGGGGCCGACTAGCGGCCCCACAGATACGCAGTATTTT
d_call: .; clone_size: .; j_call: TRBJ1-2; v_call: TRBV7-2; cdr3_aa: CASSEQAGTLYGYTF; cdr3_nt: TGTGCCAGCAGCGAGCAAGCCGGGACTCTCTATGGCTACACCTTC
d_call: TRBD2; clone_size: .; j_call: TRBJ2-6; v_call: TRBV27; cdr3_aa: CASSSHLAEGSGANVLTF; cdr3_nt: TGTGCCAGCAGTTCCCATCTAGCGGAAGGCTCTGGGGCCAACGTCCTGACTTTC
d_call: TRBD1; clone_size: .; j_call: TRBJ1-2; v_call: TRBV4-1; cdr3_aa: CASSQGRGQGGYTF; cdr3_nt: TGCGCCAGCAGCCAAGGAAGGGGGCAGGGCGGCTACACCTTC
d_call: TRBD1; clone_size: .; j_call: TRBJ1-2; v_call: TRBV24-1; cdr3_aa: CATSDFTGQGALIYGYTF; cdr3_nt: TGTGCCACCAGTGATTTTACGGGACAGGGGGCTCTCATCTATGGCTACACCTTC
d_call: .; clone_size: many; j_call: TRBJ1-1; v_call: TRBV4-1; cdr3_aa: CASSQGPQGPEAFF; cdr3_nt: TGCGCCAGCAGCCAAGGACCTCAGGGGCCTGAAGCTTTCTTT
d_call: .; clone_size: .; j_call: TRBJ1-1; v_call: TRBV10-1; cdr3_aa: CASSESGRLTEAFF; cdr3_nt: TGCGCCAGCAGTGAGTCGGGGCGGCTCACTGAAGCTTTCTTT
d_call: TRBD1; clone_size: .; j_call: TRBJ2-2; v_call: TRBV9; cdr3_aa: CASSVAAGGSGELFF; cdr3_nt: TGTGCCAGCAGCGTAGCGGCAGGGGGCTCCGGGGAGCTGTTTTTT
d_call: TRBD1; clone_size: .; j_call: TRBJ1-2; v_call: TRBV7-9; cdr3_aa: CASSLDRGPSFGYGYTF; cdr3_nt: TGTGCCAGCAGCCTCGACAGGGGCCCGTCTTTTGGCTATGGCTACACCTTC
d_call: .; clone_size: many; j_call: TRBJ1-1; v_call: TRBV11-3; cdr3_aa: CASAGTNTEAFF; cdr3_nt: TGTGCCAGCGCGGGGACCAACACTGAAGCTTTCTTT
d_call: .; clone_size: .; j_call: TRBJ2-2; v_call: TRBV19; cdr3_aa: CASSNVGVGPRTGELFF; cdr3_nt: TGTGCCAGTAGTAATGTCGGGGTCGGCCCTCGCACCGGGGAGCTGTTTTTT
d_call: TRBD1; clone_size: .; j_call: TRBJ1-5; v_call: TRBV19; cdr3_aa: CASSIEGRGADQPQHF; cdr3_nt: TGTGCCAGTAGTATAGAAGGCAGGGGGGCCGATCAGCCCCAGCATTTT
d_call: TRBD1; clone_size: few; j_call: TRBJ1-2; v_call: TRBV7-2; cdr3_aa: CASSSPGQGRIGYTF; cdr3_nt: TGTGCCAGCAGCTCCCCGGGACAGGGGAGGATTGGCTACACCTTC
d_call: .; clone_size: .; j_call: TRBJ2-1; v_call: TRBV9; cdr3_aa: CASSVPGLGNEQFF; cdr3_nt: TGTGCCAGCAGCGTGCCAGGGTTGGGCAATGAGCAGTTCTTC
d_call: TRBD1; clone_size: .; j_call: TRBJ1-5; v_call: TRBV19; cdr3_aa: CASSIDGTGGNQPQHF; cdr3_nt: TGTGCCAGTAGTATAGATGGGACAGGGGGCAATCAGCCCCAGCATTTT
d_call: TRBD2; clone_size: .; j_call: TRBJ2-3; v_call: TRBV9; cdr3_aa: CASSSGTSGIYTQYF; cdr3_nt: TGTGCCAGCAGCTCGGGGACTAGCGGAATTTATACGCAGTATTTT
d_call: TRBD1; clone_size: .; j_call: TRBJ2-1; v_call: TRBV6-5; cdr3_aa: CASATGVYNEQFF; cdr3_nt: TGTGCCAGCGCCACAGGGGTGTACAATGAGCAGTTCTTC
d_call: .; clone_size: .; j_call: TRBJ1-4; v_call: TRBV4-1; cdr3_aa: CASSQALGAATNEKLFF; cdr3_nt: TGCGCCAGCAGCCAAGCCCTGGGGGCTGCAACTAATGAAAAACTGTTTTTT
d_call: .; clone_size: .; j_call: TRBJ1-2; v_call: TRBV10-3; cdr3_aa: CAISESTGAGSDGYTF; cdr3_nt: TGTGCCATCAGTGAGTCGACTGGGGCAGGGTCGGACGGCTACACCTTC